Described below is a single TCR beta chain sequence and its context. The data stem from a study of T cell changes during pregnancy in multiple sclerosis. Profiled with immunoSEQ multiplex PCR; TCRdb holds only in-frame clones, not every one. The data hold approximately 100,000 clones, with 75% to 95% observed a single time. The specimen comprised peripheral blood, sampled before pregnancy. The receptor's source is a female donor with multiple sclerosis, enrolled in a pregnancy study.

CDR3 sequence: CASSWLAGVSSYNEQFF. CDR3 sequence (DNA): TGTGCCAGCAGCTGGTTAGCGGGAGTAAGCTCCTACAATGAGCAGTTCTTC. This sequence joins TRBV11-1 and TRBJ2-1; 9 bases are shared with TRBD2. V was clipped by 4 bases and J by 0 bases; unmatched bases: 7. This CDR3 comprises 17 residues. CDR1 is SGHAT, CDR2 FQDESV, per germline (reference sequence).